The 20 T cell receptor beta chains below come from one sample, sequenced in a study of blood T cell repertoires in COVID-19. The table came from immunoSEQ multiplex PCR; TCRdb's copy has only in-frame clones and leaves some out. This table holds around 29,000 clones, 75% to 90% found once. The specimen was peripheral blood. The receptor source for this set is a man between 60 and 75 years old with acute or convalescent COVID-19.

The genes are TRBV13 and TRBJ1-1; 8 nucleotides align to TRBD1. Germline V gene lookup returns CDR1 PRHDT and CDR2 FYEKMQ (reference sequence). This CDR3 contains 15 residues. With V trimmed by 5 bases and J by 0 bases, 5 bases remained unmatched. The DNA for the CDR3 is TGTGCCAGCAGCCCCCGGACAGGGTTGAACACTGAAGCTTTCTTT. Amino acid sequence: CASSPRTGLNTEAFF. The whole variable domain, filled in from reference TRBV13 and TRBJ1-1, reads AAGVIQSPRHLIKEKRETATLKCYPIPRHDTVYWYQQGPGQDPQFLISFYEKMQSDKGSIPDRFSAQQFSDYHSELNMSSLELGDSALYFCASSPRTGLNTEAFFGQGTRLTVV.

This chain links TRBV18 with TRBJ2-7; 7 bases map to TRBD2. CDR1 and CDR2 from the germline V gene are KGHSH and LQKENI. The J segment lost 4 bases and the V segment lost 0 bases, leaving 9 bases of the junction unmatched. The length of the CDR3 is 16 residues. CDR3 sequence reads: CASSPPVGGSKYEQYF. The CDR3 nucleotides read TGTGCCAGCTCACCACCGGTTGGCGGGAGTAAATACGAGCAGTACTTC.

The chain employs TRBV25-1 and TRBJ2-7; 10 bases agree with TRBD1. Germline CDR1 is MGHDK and CDR2 is SYGVNS. V lost 7 bases and J lost 3; bases outside the gene matches: 6. This CDR3 contains 14 residues. The chain's CDR3 is CASNPGQGIYEQYF. The CDR3, as DNA: TGTGCCAGCAACCCGGGACAGGGGATCTACGAGCAGTACTTC.

The genes are TRBV7-8 and TRBJ1-3; possibly TRBD1 for D (6 bases). Trimming removed 5 bases at V and 7 bases at J, with 15 bases between. The CDR3 loop spans 14 amino acids. The germline V gene has CDR1 SGHVS and CDR2 FQNEAQ. CDR3 in amino acids: CASSARDIGNTIYF. The CDR3 DNA follows: TGTGCCAGCAGCGCACGGGACATAGGGAACACCATATATTTT.

This chain uses TRBV15 with TRBJ1-4; the D gene is possibly TRBD1 (5 bases). The CDR3 covers 15 residues. Deletions cut 0 bases from V and 6 bases from J, with 11 bases between. Germline V CDR1 and CDR2: LNHNV, YYDKDF (reference sequence). The CDR3 region has the DNA TGTGCCACCAGCAGAGATACAGGCGGGGATGAAAAACTGTTTTTT. It is translated as CATSRDTGGDEKLFF. Supplemented by reference TRBV15 and TRBJ1-4, the full variable domain reads DAMVIQNPRYQVTQFGKPVTLSCSQTLNHNVMYWYQQKSSQAPKLLFHYYDKDFNNEADTPDNFQSRRPNTSFCFLDIRSPGLGDTAMYLCATSRDTGGDEKLFFGSGTQLSVL.

The chain carries TRBV15 and TRBJ2-7; D is ambiguous. CDR1 is LNHNV and CDR2 is YYDKDF in the germline V gene (reference sequence). Trimming shortened V by 0 bases and J by 3 bases, and 9 bases separated the two germline ends. The CDR3 has 14 amino acids. CDR3: CATSRDPSFYEQYF. The CDR3 DNA follows: TGTGCCACCAGCAGAGATCCGAGTTTCTACGAGCAGTACTTC. The full variable domain, its missing parts supplied by reference TRBV15 and TRBJ2-7, is DAMVIQNPRYQVTQFGKPVTLSCSQTLNHNVMYWYQQKSSQAPKLLFHYYDKDFNNEADTPDNFQSRRPNTSFCFLDIRSPGLGDTAMYLCATSRDPSFYEQYFGPGTRLTVT.

The gene calls are TRBV10-2 and TRBJ1-5; TRBD1 matches at 7 bases. V gave up 2 bases and J gave up 7 bases; unmatched junction bases: 5. The germline gives CDR1 WSHSY, CDR2 SAAADI. CDR3 length equals 14 residues. DNA for the CDR3: TGCGCCAGCAGTGAGAACAGGGGAGACCAGCCCCAGCATTTT. Amino acid sequence: CASSENRGDQPQHF.

This rearrangement joins TRBV12-2 to TRBJ2-1; the DNA was not used to check the table's D call, TRBD2. TRBV12-2 constitutes a pseudogene. This CDR3 comprises 17 residues. The CDR3 protein is CASRLGGTSGRMNEQFF. CDR3 in DNA: TGTGCAAGTCGCTTAGGTGGGACTAGCGGGAGAATGAATGAGCAGTTCTTC.

The chain is built from TRBV6-6 and TRBJ1-2; D not certain. Germline V CDR1 and CDR2: MNHNY, SVGAGI (reference sequence). The CDR3 is made up of 12 amino acids. V gave up 2 bases and J gave up 3 bases, with 4 bases separating them. Here the CDR3 DNA reads TGTGCCAGCAGTTACAGCTACTATGGCTACACCTTC. Translated: CASSYSYYGYTF.

The chain employs TRBV4-2 and TRBJ2-2; 9 bases are shared with TRBD2. Germline CDR1 is LGHNA and CDR2 is YNFKEQ. The CDR3 covers 15 residues. Unmatched junction bases numbered 5, after V lost 3 bases and J lost 6 bases. CDR3 sequence: CASSQGGRAAGELFF. CDR3 in DNA: TGTGCCAGCAGCCAGGGCGGGAGGGCCGCCGGGGAGCTGTTTTTT.

The chain joins TRBV6-1 to TRBJ2-7, with D tentatively TRBD2 (5 bases). The CDR3 is 14 residues long. With 3 bases removed from V and 5 bases from J, the gap between germline ends came to 14 bases. The germline V gene encodes CDR1 MNHNS and CDR2 SASEGT. CDR3 sequence: CASSDMRVRNEQYF. Here the CDR3 DNA reads TGTGCCAGCAGTGATATGCGGGTGAGGAACGAGCAGTACTTC.

The chain has TRBV3-1 (or the pseudogene TRBV3-2) and TRBJ2-1, with TRBD2 identical over 12 bases. V lost 0 bases to trimming and J lost 3 bases; unmatched junction nucleotides: 6. The germline CDR1 and CDR2 sequences are LGHDT and YNNKEL (reference sequence). This CDR3 has 18 residues. The DNA for the CDR3 is TGTGCCAGCAGCCAAGAGAGACTAGCGGGGGCTAACTACAATGAGCAGTTCTTC. It encodes CASSQERLAGANYNEQFF.

This rearrangement joins TRBV7-2 to TRBJ1-3; D not certain. Germline values: CDR1 SGHTA, CDR2 FQGNSA. The length of the CDR3 is 16 residues. Trimming took off 6 bases at V and 0 bases at J, with 15 bases between the two ends. The CDR3 sequence: CASSSRHRDSGNTIYF. The CDR3, as DNA: TGTGCCAGCAGTTCCAGACATCGGGACTCTGGAAACACCATATATTTT.

This clone has only one observation. The chain combines TRBV11-1 with TRBJ1-4; the D gene is possibly TRBD1 (6 bases). The V end lost 5 bases, the J end lost 3 bases, and 16 bases lay between the germline ends. Per germline, CDR1 SGHAT and CDR2 FQDESV (reference sequence). This CDR3 contains 16 residues. CDR3 sequence: CASSRRGAGANEKLFF. The CDR3 DNA reads as TGTGCCAGCAGCCGCCGGGGGGCCGGCGCTAATGAAAAACTGTTTTTT.

The chain combines TRBV21-1 with TRBJ1-2; the D call in the table, TRBD1, was not verified against the DNA. TRBV21-1 counts as a pseudogene. The CDR3 is 11 residues long. The CDR3 DNA follows: TGTGCCAGCAGCCCAGGGCATGGCTACACCTTC. Its protein is CASSPGHGYTF.

The chain couples TRBV27 to TRBJ1-6; possibly TRBD1 for D (5 bases). Germline V gives CDR1 MNHEY, CDR2 SMNVEV (reference sequence). The CDR3 is made up of 16 amino acids. V was clipped by 0 bases and J by 0 bases, with 6 bases between them. For the CDR3, the DNA is TGTGCCAGCAGTTTATCGGGGCTCTCCTATAATTCACCCCTCCACTTT. Translating it yields CASSLSGLSYNSPLHF.

The chain uses TRBV6-4 and TRBJ2-3; D remains unclear. V shed 4 bases and J shed 5 bases, with 7 bases lying between them. The CDR3 spans 12 residues. Germline V gene data show CDR1 as MRHNA and CDR2 as SNTAGT. The CDR3 nucleotides are TGTGCCAGCAGTGCGACGGGAGATACGCAGTATTTT. It encodes CASSATGDTQYF.

This chain links TRBV10-3 with TRBJ1-2; D remains unclear. The germline gives CDR1 ENHRY, CDR2 SYGVKD. The CDR3 has 12 amino acids. Between the trimmed V and J ends, which lost 5 bases and 1 base, there was a span of 5 bases. The CDR3 loop reads CAISQDNYGYTF. CDR3 coding DNA: TGTGCCATCAGTCAGGATAACTATGGCTACACCTTC.

The genes are TRBV9 and TRBJ1-2; TRBD1 matches 8 bases. The J segment lost 3 bases and the V segment lost 0 bases, leaving 7 bases of the junction unmatched. This CDR3 is 16 amino acids long. Germline V CDR1 and CDR2: SGDLS, YYNGEE. The CDR3, as DNA: TGTGCCAGCAGCGTAGCGGCAGGGGGCCTCGACTATGGCTACACCTTC. Encoded protein: CASSVAAGGLDYGYTF.

The CDR3 DNA follows: TGCGCCAGCAGCTTGCGAGGGATGAACACTGAAGCTTTCTTT. It yields the protein CASSLRGMNTEAFF. The rearrangement uses TRBV5-1 and TRBJ1-1; D remains unclear. This CDR3 contains 14 residues. V lost 1 base and J lost 0, with 7 bases in between. CDR1 and CDR2 (germline): SGHRS, YFSETQ.